The subject of this entry is one T cell receptor (beta chain). Its binding antigen is unknown. Base-call qualities are not available, and no considerably larger clone is one nucleotide away. The sample originates from a study of persistence of HIV-infected CD4 T cells (dated by TCRdb to the early 2020s). At the level of the whole study: The study isolated CMV- and HIV-1 Gag-responding CD4+ T cells from ART-treated individuals to examine antigen-driven clonal expansion of HIV-1-infected cells. Peripheral blood samples of up to roughly 200 mL were collected at multiple time points, except for a couple of participants, who underwent leukapheresis at a single time point. The clonality of all cells in each sorted population was assessed by TCRbeta sequencing, whereas the clonality of infected cells was assessed by proviral sequencing. For the TCR cluster analysis across participants, 8 participants were included for CMV and 7 participants for Gag. Suppressive ART had been received by participants for a median of roughly 8 years.

The sample's treatment or condition, from its label and the paper: suppressive antiretroviral therapy. A pool of overlapping 15-mer peptides from HIV-1 Gag, at around 0.99 ug per peptide per mL, was used to stimulate the cells. Nonresponding CD40L-negative CD69-negative CD45RO-high memory CD4+ T cells were sorted as memory populations depleted of antigen-responding cells. HIV-1-infected adults in whom suppressive ART had been started during chronic infection were enrolled as participants. Plasma HIV-1 RNA had been undetectable (below 50 copies/mL) in participants for at least 4 years. To be included, a participant needed positive CMV serology and a CD4+ T cell count above 400 cells/uL. Before stimulation, PBMCs were isolated using density centrifugation and depleted of CD8+ T cells. For about 17 hours, the CD8-depleted PBMCs were stimulated with anti-CD28/CD49d costimulation, a CD40-blocking antibody, and enfuvirtide to prevent new infections. Cells were sorted on a Beckman Coulter MoFlo Legacy or XDP sorter, with propidium iodide excluding dead cells. For samples with more than one million cells, genomic DNA was extracted with the QIAamp DNA Mini Kit, and for all other samples the Quick-DNA Microprep Kit was used.

The immunoSEQ hsTCRB assay version 4, run in survey mode, was used to sequence TCRbeta repertoires from genomic DNA. Genomic DNA was diluted to about 9 ng/uL, and up to 1 ug per sample was used for TCRbeta sequencing. On the authors' methods: ImmunoSeq Analyzer 3.0 was used for analysis of TCRbeta data, and diversity was computed on productive nucleotide rearrangements. Lower-bound TCR diversity was estimated with the improved Chao index, and clonality with the Gini coefficient using the Immunarch R package. When different nucleotide rearrangements encoded the same CDR3beta amino acid sequence, each rearrangement was treated as a distinct clonotype. TCRbeta sequences significantly enriched in antigen-responding cells relative to anti-CD3/anti-CD28-activated cells were identified by differential abundance analysis. TCRs were clustered by predicted peptide-MHC specificity with GLIPH2, both within individual participants and across merged participant data sets. TCRdb took over this immuneACCESS table, retaining in-frame rearrangements with V and J assigned. Such tables are incomplete; in checked studies, under half of the missing clones stem from an unresolved V gene, and the remainder is unexplained. V, J and clone size are those of that table, while D and trimming were read from the DNA. Across this sample there are tens of thousands of clones, with 65% to 90% seen only once. The ten biggest clones cover roughly 18% of the sample.

The paper's findings and limits, for the study overall: TCRbeta richness in CMV- and Gag-responding cells was significantly lower than in anti-CD3/anti-CD28-responding cells; CMV-responding cells had higher oligoclonality than CD3/CD28-stimulated and Gag-responding cells. Enrichment of degenerate expanded CDR3beta sequences was found in antigen-responding cells, suggesting convergent selection of CD4+ responses to CMV and Gag. The study involved few individuals and tested only a limited range of antigens. Bulk TCR analyses could not be limited to the rare CMV-responding cells that actually contained HIV-1 proviruses. A correlation was observed between TCR oligoclonality and proviral oligoclonality within the same sorted populations.

From the cysteine through the phenylalanine, the CDR3 covers 12 amino acids. Here the CDR3 DNA is all that survives: 36 bases in frame from base 1. Trimming costs V 5 bases and J 8 bases, and their ends lie 11 bases apart. The CDR1 and CDR2 encoded by the germline V gene are KGHDR and SFDVKD. The receptor was derived from an adult woman with HIV who was CMV-seropositive. The sample consisted of CD4+ T cells sorted from PBMCs after approximately 18-hour stimulation, taken from a patient who received antiretroviral therapy. Reading the label with the study, this specimen's cell subset or site is: CD40L-CD69- CD45RO-high memory CD4 T cells not responding to Gag peptides. Recombination joined TRBV24-1 with TRBJ1-2; the D gene is not confidently resolved. The CDR3 protein sequence reads: CATSAPRWGYTF. Here is the DNA: TGTGCCACCAGTGCCCCCCGGTGGGGCTACACCTTC.